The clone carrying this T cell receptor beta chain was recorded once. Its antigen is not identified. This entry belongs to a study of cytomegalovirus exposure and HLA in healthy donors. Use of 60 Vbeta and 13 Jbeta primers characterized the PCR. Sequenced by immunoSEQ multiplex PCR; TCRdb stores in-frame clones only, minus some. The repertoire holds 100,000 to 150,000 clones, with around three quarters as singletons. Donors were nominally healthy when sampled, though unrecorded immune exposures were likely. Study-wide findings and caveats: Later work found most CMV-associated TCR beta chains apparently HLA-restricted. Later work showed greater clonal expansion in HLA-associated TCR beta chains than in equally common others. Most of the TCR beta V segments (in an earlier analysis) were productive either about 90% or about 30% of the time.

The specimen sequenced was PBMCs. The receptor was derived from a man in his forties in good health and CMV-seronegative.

The CDR3 sequence is CASSHRQGWNEQFF. As DNA, the CDR3 is TGTGCCAGCAGCCACCGACAGGGCTGGAATGAGCAGTTCTTC. The V gene is TRBV7-2, the J gene TRBJ2-1; 7 bases agree with TRBD1. The trim removed 5 bases at V and 7 bases at J, leaving 8 bases unmatched. This CDR3 has 14 residues. Germline V gives CDR1 SGHTA, CDR2 FQGNSA.